This note documents a single T cell receptor beta chain sequence. Its antigen is as yet unknown. TCRdb's table, derived via immunoSEQ multiplex PCR, lists solely in-frame clones and lacks some. The sample holds 100,000 to 150,000 clones, 75% to 90% seen once. The sample belongs to a study of cytomegalovirus exposure and HLA in healthy donors. Trimming shortened V by 7 bases and J by 4 bases, and 10 bases separated the two germline ends. Germline-derived CDR1 and CDR2 are MNHNY and SVGAGI (reference sequence). This CDR3 region has 12 residues. Notes on the study in general: In vitro, three CMV-associated chains proved specific for CMV antigens.

This sequence joins TRBV6-6 and TRBJ1-1; D is unclear. The TCR originated in a woman aged 18-29 years in good health and CMV-seronegative. Sequencing was performed on PBMCs. CDR3: CASTHSGTEAFF. The CDR3 DNA follows: TGTGCCAGCACTCATTCGGGCACTGAAGCTTTCTTT.